The 8 T cell receptor beta chains below come from one sample, sequenced in a study of human T cells and chemical hapten exposure. This sample's time point: pre-sensitization, week 0. Treatment described: therapeutic diphenylcyclopropenone sensitization with weekly scalp DPC. TCRdb re-called the RACE reads through MiXCR, storing one row per CDR3 protein. The profile shows some 70,000 distinct CDR3 sequences, over 9.5% of them singletons. Sequences were derived from whole blood, sampled in connection with sensitization to the hapten diphenylcyclopropenone (DPC). These receptors were obtained from a woman between 45 and 65 years old with alopecia areata. Some clones in this sample may be carry-over from other donors' samples.

This chain connects TRBV4-1 to TRBJ1-6; 7 nucleotides agree with TRBD1. CDR1 and CDR2 from the germline V gene are MGHRA and YSYEKL. Trimming cost V 4 bases and J 5 bases; bases outside gene matches: 8. The CDR3 length is 16 residues. The CDR3 nucleotides are TGCGCCAGCAGCCTCGGACAGGACCTTCATAATTCACCCCTCCACTTT. Residues: CASSLGQDLHNSPLHF.

This clonotype was seen many times. The genes are TRBV5-6 and TRBJ1-1; possibly TRBD1 for D (5 bases). CDR1 and CDR2 (germline): SGHDT, YYEEEE. Trimming removed 7 bases from V and 0 bases from J, with 10 bases in between. The CDR3 length is 13 residues. In DNA, the CDR3 is TGTGCCAGCCGGGCAGGGATGAACACTGAAGCTTTCTTT. Translating it yields CASRAGMNTEAFF. The full variable domain, rest sourced from reference TRBV5-6 and TRBJ1-1, is DAGVTQSPTHLIKTRGQQVTLRCSPKSGHDTVSWYQQALGQGPQFIFQYYEEEERQRGNFPDRFSGHQFPNYSSELNVNALLLGDSALYLCASRAGMNTEAFFGQGTRLTVV.

This clonotype has just a few counts. The gene calls are TRBV6-1 and TRBJ2-7, with 7 bases that match TRBD2. This CDR3 is 17 amino acids long. The V segment lost 7 bases and the J segment 0 bases; nucleotides outside the gene matches: 15. The V gene's germline CDR1 is MNHNS and CDR2 SASEGT. This CDR3 is CASKLREGTGSSYEQYF. The CDR3 DNA is TGTGCCAGCAAGCTGAGGGAGGGGACGGGGAGCTCCTACGAGCAGTACTTC.

This clonotype was seen many times. The gene calls are TRBV12-5 and TRBJ2-1; D remains ambiguous. The CDR3 spans 16 residues. Germline V gene sequence: CDR1 LGHNT, CDR2 FRNRAP. Trimming removed 4 bases from V and 4 bases from J, with 17 bases in between. The CDR3 DNA sequence: TGTGCTAGTGGTTCCCGAGGCGCAGCCAGTTACAATGAGCAGTTCTTC. Translation gives CASGSRGAASYNEQFF.

This clonotype was observed a handful of times. The chain joins TRBV14 to TRBJ2-1; D may match TRBD1 or TRBD2 (5 bases each). Trimming removed 4 bases at V and 13 bases at J, with 20 bases between. The CDR3 totals 14 residues. Germline assignment: CDR1 SGHDN and CDR2 FVKESK. The CDR3 is CASSPRGSRQAQFF. CDR3 nucleotide sequence: TGTGCCAGCAGCCCCCGGGGCTCGCGACAAGCTCAGTTCTTC. The full variable domain, in which reference TRBV14 and TRBJ2-1 provide the parts outside the CDR3, is EAGVTQFPSHSVIEKGQTVTLRCDPISGHDNLYWYRRVMGKEIKFLLHFVKESKQDESGMPNNRFLAERTGGTYSTLKVQPAELEDSGVYFCASSPRGSRQAQFFGPGTRLTVL.

This clonotype was picked up a small number of times. The J gene is TRBJ2-6, the V gene TRBV20-1; unclear D gene. The V and J ends lost 6 bases and 2 bases respectively, with 8 bases between them. CDR3 size: 13 residues. Per the germline V gene, CDR1 is DFQATT and CDR2 is SNEGSKA (reference sequence). The CDR3 bases are TGCAGTGCGATGGTGGCTGGGGCCAACGTCCTGACTTTC. This sequence encodes CSAMVAGANVLTF.

The J gene is TRBJ1-2, the V gene TRBV6-5; 8 bases line up with TRBD1. The CDR3 extends over 16 amino acids. Germline trimming cut 0 bases from V and 4 bases from J; bases unmatched to any gene: 7. Per the germline V gene, CDR1 is MNHEY and CDR2 is SVGAGI. CDR3 loop: CASSYSTGEGGYGYTF. CDR3 nucleotide sequence: TGTGCCAGCAGTTACTCGACAGGGGAAGGCGGCTATGGCTACACCTTC.

In this sample, this clonotype turned up a few times. V is TRBV7-2 and J is TRBJ1-6; tentatively, D is TRBD1 (5 bases). Germline-derived CDR1 and CDR2 are SGHTA and FQGNSA. This CDR3 is built from 16 residues. Trimming stripped 1 base from V and 6 bases from J, with 13 bases between. In DNA, the CDR3 is TGTGCCAGCAGCTTAGGATGGGGGATTCTTAATTCACCCCTCCACTTT. This gives the protein CASSLGWGILNSPLHF.